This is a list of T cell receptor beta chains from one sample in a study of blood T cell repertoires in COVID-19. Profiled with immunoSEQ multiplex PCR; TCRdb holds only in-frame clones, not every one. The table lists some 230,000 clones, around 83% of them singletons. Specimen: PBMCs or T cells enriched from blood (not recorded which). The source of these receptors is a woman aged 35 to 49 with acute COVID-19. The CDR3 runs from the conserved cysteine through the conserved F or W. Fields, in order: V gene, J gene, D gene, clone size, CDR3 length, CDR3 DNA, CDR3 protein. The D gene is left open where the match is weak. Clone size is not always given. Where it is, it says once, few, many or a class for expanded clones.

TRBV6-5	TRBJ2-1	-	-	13	TGTGCCAGCAGTTACGACAACTACAATGAGCAGTTCTTC	CASSYDNYNEQFF
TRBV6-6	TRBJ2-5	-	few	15	TGTGCCAGCAGTTACCCCCCCGGAGGGGTCGAGACCCAGTACTTC	CASSYPPGGVETQYF
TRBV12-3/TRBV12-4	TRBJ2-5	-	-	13	TGTGCCAGCAGTTTAGCAGGGGGAGAGACCCAGTACTTC	CASSLAGGETQYF
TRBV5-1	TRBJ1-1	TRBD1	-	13	TGCGCCAGCAGCCGGGACAGCAACACTGAAGCTTTCTTT	CASSRDSNTEAFF
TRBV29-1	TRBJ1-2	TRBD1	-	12	TGCAGCGCCGGGACAGGGAACTATGGCTACACCTTC	CSAGTGNYGYTF
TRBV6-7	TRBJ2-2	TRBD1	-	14	TGTGCCAGCAGTTGTAGGACAGGCACCGGGGAGCTGTTTTTT	CASSCRTGTGELFF
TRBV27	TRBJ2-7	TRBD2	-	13	TGTGCCAGCAGTGGACTAGACCTCTACGAGCAGTACTTC	CASSGLDLYEQYF
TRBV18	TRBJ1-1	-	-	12	TGTGCCAGCTCACCACCGGGCGCTGAAGCTTTCTTT	CASSPPGAEAFF
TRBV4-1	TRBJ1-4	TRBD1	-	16	TGCGCCAGCAGCCAAAATACAGGGGCGGCGAATGAAAAACTGTTTTTT	CASSQNTGAANEKLFF
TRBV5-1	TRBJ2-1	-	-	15	TGCGCCACCTCCCCCGCAGGGGAGAACTACAATGAGCAGTTCTTC	CATSPAGENYNEQFF
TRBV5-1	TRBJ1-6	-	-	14	TGCGCCAGCAGCTCTCACAGATTAAATTCACCCCTCCACTTT	CASSSHRLNSPLHF
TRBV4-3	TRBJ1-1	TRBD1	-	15	TGCGCCAGCAGCCAAGATCGGACAGGGAATCCTGAAGCTTTCTTT	CASSQDRTGNPEAFF
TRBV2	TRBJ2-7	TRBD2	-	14	TGTGCCAGCAGGGGAGCGGGAGGTACCCACGAGCAGTACTTC	CASRGAGGTHEQYF
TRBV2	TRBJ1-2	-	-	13	TGTGCCAGGACTGAAATCTCGCGGGGTGGCTACACCTTC	CARTEISRGGYTF
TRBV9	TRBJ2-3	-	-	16	TGTGCCAGCAGCGTAGGGGCCGACAGTTTCACAGATACGCAGTATTTT	CASSVGADSFTDTQYF
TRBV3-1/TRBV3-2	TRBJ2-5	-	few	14	TGTGCCAGCAGCCAGAGCTGGGCTGCCGAGACCCAGTACTTC	CASSQSWAAETQYF
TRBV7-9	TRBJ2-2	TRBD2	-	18	TGTGCCAGCAGCTTAGTTTGGGCTAGCGGGAGCTATAGCGGGGAGCTGTTTTTT	CASSLVWASGSYSGELFF
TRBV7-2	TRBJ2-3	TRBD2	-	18	TGTGCCAGCAGCAGTCCGACTAGCGGGGGGGCAAAGGTGGATACGCAGTATTTT	CASSSPTSGGAKVDTQYF
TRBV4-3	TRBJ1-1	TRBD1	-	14	TGCGCCAGCAGCAGAACAGGGGGCAACACTGAAGCTTTCTTT	CASSRTGGNTEAFF
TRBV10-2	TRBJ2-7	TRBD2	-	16	TGCGCCAGCAGTGCTGGAGCGGGGCACAGCTCCTACGAGCAGTACTTC	CASSAGAGHSSYEQYF
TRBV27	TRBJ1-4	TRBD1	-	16	TGTGCCAGCAGTTTAAAGGGCGCAGGGGGCTTTGAAAAACTGTTTTTT	CASSLKGAGGFEKLFF
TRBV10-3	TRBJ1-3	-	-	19	TGTGCCATCAGTGAGTCGTTTGGGGCAGCCTCGGGCTCTGGAAACACCATATATTTT	CAISESFGAASGSGNTIYF
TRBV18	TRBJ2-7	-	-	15	TGTGCCAGCTCACCAGGTGCAGGGAGGTTTGCCGAGCAGTACTTC	CASSPGAGRFAEQYF
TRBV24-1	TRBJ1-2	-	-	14	TGTGCCACCAGTGGACAGCAGGTAGACTATGGCTACACCTTC	CATSGQQVDYGYTF
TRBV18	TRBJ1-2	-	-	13	TGTGCCAGCTCACGGGGGGCTAACTATGGCTACACCTTC	CASSRGANYGYTF
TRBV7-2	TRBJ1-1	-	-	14	TGTGCCAGCAGCACCTACAGGGCGGGCACTGAAGCTTTCTTT	CASSTYRAGTEAFF
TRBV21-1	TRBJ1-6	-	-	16	TGTGCCAGCAGCAAAAGGAAGACAGTGCGAGGTTCACCCCTCCACTTT	CASSKRKTVRGSPLHF
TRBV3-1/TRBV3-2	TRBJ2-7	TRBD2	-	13	TGTGCCAGCAGCCTCGGGACTACCTACGAGCAGTACTTC	CASSLGTTYEQYF
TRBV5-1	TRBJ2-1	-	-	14	TGCGCCAGCAGCCCCGGGACAACATACAATGAGCAGTTCTTC	CASSPGTTYNEQFF
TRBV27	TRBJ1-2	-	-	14	TGTGCCAGCAGTTTATCGGGGGCAGCCTATGGCTACACCTTC	CASSLSGAAYGYTF
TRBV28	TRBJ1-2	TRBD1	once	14	TGTGCCAGCAGTTCCCAGAGGACAGGGGGTGGCTACACCTTC	CASSSQRTGGGYTF
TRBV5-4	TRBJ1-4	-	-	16	TGTGCCAGCAGCTCATCTGGAGGCGGCTCCAATGAAAAACTGTTTTTT	CASSSSGGGSNEKLFF
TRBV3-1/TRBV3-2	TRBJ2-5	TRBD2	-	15	TGTGCCAGCAGCCAACGGACTAGCGGGAAAGAGACCCAGTACTTC	CASSQRTSGKETQYF
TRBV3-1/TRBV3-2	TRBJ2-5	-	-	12	TGTGCCAGCAGCCAAGGAGGCGAGACCCAGTACTTC	CASSQGGETQYF
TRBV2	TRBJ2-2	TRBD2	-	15	TGTGCCAGCAGTCTTAGCGGGGGGGCATCCGGGGAGCTGTTTTTT	CASSLSGGASGELFF
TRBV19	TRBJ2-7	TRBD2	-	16	TGTGCCAGTAGTACACTAGCGGGAGGGCCGGGAAGCGAGCAGTACTTC	CASSTLAGGPGSEQYF
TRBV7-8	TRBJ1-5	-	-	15	TGTGCCAGCAGCTTAAAAAGACAGTTAAACCAGCCCCAGCATTTT	CASSLKRQLNQPQHF
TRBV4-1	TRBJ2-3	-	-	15	TGCGCCAGCAGCCAAGTAGGGGTTAGCACAGATACGCAGTATTTT	CASSQVGVSTDTQYF
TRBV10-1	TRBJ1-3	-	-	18	TGCGCCACCAAGAGAAGGACAGTTGAGGACTTCTCTGGAAACACCATATATTTT	CATKRRTVEDFSGNTIYF
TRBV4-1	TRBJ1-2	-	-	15	TGCGCCAGCAGCCAAGGTTGGAGTAACCCTTATGGCTACACCTTC	CASSQGWSNPYGYTF
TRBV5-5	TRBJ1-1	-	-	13	TGTGCCAGCAGCCCTATTTTTAACACTGAAGCTTTCTTT	CASSPIFNTEAFF
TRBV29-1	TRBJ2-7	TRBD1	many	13	TGCAGCGTTGTGGGACAGGGATCCTACGAGCAGTACTTC	CSVVGQGSYEQYF
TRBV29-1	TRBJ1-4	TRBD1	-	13	TGCAGCGCTGGACAGGGGAGCGGTGAAAAACTGTTTTTT	CSAGQGSGEKLFF
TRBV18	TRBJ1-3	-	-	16	TGTGCCAGCTCACCAAGGATAGGGGTCGATGGAAACACCATATATTTT	CASSPRIGVDGNTIYF
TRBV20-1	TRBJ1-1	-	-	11	TGCAGTGCTTTTCCAGGGGCTGAAGCTTTCTTT	CSAFPGAEAFF
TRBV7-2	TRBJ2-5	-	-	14	TGTGCCAGCAGCTTTCACGGGTACCAAGAGACCCAGTACTTC	CASSFHGYQETQYF
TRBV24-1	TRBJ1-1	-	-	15	TGTGCCACCAGTGACCCCTCGACGGGGAGCACTGAAGCTTTCTTT	CATSDPSTGSTEAFF
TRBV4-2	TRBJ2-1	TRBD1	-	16	TGTGCCAGCAGCCAAGACGGGACAGCATTATACAATGAGCAGTTCTTC	CASSQDGTALYNEQFF
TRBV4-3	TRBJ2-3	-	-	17	TGCGCCAGCAGCCAAGATTATTTTACCAGGGACACAGATACGCAGTATTTT	CASSQDYFTRDTDTQYF
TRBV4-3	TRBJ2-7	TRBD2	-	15	TGCGCCAGCAGCCTGACTAGCGGTGTTTCCTACGAGCAGTACTTC	CASSLTSGVSYEQYF
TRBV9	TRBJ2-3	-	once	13	TGTGCCAGCAGCGTAGTCAGCGAAGATACGCAGTATTTT	CASSVVSEDTQYF
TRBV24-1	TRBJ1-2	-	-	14	TGTGCCACCAGTGTGGGGCCTCTCGACTATGGCTACACCTTC	CATSVGPLDYGYTF
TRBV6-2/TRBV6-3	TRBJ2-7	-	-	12	TGTGCCAGCAGTTACTCGAGTGGTGAGCAGTACTTC	CASSYSSGEQYF
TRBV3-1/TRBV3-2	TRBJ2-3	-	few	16	TGTGCCAGCAGCCAAGATGTGGGGGCTAGCGGAGATACGCAGTATTTT	CASSQDVGASGDTQYF
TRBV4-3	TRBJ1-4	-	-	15	TGCGCCAGCAGCCAATGGTACAGGGATAATGAAAAACTGTTTTTT	CASSQWYRDNEKLFF